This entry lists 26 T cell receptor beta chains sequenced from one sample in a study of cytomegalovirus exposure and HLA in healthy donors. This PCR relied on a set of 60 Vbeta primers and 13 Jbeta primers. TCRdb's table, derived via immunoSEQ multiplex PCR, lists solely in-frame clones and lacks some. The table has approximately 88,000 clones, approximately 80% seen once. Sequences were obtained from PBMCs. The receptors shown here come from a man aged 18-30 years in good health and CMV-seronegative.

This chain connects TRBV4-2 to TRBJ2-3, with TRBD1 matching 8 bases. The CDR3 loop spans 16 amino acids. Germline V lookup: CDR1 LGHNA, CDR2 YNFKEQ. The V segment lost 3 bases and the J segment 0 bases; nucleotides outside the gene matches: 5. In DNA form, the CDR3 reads TGTGCCAGCAGCCACTATGACAGGGGTAGCACAGATACGCAGTATTTT. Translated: CASSHYDRGSTDTQYF.

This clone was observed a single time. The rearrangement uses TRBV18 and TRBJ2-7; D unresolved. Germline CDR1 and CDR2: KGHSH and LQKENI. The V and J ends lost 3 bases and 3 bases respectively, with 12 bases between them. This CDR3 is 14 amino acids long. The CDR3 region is CASSPRSSGYEQYF. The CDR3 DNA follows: TGTGCCAGCTCACCTCGTAGTTCAGGCTACGAGCAGTACTTC.

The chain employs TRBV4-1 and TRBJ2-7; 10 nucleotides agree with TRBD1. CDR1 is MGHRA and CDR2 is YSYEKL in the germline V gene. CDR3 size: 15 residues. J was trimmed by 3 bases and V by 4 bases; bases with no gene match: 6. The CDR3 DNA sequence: TGCGCCAGCAGCCTCCGGACAGGGGGGATCTACGAGCAGTACTTC. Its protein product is CASSLRTGGIYEQYF.

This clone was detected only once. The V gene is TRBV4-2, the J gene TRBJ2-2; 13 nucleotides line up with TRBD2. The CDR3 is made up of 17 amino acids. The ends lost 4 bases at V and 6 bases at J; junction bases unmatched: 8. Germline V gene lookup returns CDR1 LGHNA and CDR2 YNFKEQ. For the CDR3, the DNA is TGTGCCAGCAGCCCTAGGACTAGCGGGGGCCGGGCCGGGGAGCTGTTTTTT. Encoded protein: CASSPRTSGGRAGELFF.

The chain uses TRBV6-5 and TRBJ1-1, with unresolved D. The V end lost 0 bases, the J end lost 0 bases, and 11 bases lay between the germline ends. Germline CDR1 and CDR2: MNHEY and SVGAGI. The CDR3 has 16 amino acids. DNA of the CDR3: TGTGCCAGCAGTTACTCGTGGGCCCCCTTGAACACTGAAGCTTTCTTT. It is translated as CASSYSWAPLNTEAFF.

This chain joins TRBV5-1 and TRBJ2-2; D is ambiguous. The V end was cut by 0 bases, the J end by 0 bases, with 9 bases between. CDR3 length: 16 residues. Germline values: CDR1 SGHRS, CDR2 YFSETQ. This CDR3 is CASSLAGSSNTGELFF. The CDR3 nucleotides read TGCGCCAGCAGCTTGGCAGGCAGCTCGAACACCGGGGAGCTGTTTTTT.

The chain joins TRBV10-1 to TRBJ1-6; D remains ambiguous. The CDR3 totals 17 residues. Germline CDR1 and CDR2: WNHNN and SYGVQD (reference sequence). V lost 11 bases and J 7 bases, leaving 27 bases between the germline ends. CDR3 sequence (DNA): TGCGCCGGGCCCGATTCGTCTGCACCTCCGGGGAATTCACCCCTCCACTTT. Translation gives CAGPDSSAPPGNSPLHF.

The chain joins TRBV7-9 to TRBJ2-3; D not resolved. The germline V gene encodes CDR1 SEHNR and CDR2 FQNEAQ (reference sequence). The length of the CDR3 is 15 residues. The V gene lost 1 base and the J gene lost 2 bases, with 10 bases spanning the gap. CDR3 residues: CASSLDHSSTDTQYF. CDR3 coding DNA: TGTGCCAGCAGCTTAGATCACAGCTCCACAGATACGCAGTATTTT.

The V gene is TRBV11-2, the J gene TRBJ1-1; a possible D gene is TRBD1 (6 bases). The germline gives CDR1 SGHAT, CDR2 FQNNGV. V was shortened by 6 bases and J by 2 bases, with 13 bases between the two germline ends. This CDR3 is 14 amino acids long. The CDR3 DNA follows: TGTGCCAGCAGATTTACAGGGTTCAACACTGAAGCTTTCTTT. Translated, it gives CASRFTGFNTEAFF.

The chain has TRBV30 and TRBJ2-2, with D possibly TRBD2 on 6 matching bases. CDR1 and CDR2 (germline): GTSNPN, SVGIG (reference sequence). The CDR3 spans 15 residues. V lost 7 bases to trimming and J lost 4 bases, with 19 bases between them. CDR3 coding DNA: TGTGCCTTGTCGGGACTCAATATGATCACCGGGGAGCTGTTTTTT. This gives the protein CALSGLNMITGELFF.

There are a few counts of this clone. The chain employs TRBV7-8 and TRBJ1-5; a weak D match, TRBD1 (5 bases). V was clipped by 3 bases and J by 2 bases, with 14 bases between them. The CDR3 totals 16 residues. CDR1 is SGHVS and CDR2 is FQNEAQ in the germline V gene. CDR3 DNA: TGTGCCAGCAGCTTTGGGTCCCAGGGCGGCAATCAGCCCCAGCATTTT. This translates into CASSFGSQGGNQPQHF.

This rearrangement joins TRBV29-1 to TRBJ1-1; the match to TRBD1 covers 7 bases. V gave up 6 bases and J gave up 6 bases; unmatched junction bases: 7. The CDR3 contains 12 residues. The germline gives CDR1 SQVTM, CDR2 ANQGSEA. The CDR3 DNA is TGCAGCGTGATGAGGGGGCGTCCTGAAGCTTTCTTT. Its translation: CSVMRGRPEAFF.

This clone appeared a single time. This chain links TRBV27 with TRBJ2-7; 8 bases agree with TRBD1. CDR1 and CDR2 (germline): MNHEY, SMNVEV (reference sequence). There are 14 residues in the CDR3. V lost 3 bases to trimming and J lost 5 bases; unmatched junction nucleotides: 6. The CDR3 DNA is TGTGCCAGCAGTTTCCAGGGACAGGTGAACGAGCAGTACTTC. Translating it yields CASSFQGQVNEQYF.

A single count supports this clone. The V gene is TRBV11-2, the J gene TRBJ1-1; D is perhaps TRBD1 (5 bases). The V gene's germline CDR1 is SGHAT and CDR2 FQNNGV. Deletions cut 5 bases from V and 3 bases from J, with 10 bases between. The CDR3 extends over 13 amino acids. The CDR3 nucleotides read TGTGCCAGCAGCACGGGACTGGACACTGAAGCTTTCTTT. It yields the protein CASSTGLDTEAFF.

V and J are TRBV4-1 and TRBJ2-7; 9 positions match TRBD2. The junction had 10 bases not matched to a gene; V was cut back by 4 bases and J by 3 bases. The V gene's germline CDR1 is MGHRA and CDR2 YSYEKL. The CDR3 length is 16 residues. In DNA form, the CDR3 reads TGCGCCAGCAGCCTAGGGGGACTAGCCCAAAACTACGAGCAGTACTTC. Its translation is CASSLGGLAQNYEQYF.

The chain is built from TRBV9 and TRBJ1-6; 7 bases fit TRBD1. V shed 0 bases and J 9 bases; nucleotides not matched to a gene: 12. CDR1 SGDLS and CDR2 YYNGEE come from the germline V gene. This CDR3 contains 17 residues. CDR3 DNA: TGTGCCAGCAGCGTAGGGGGGCAACAGGGGTCAACTTCACCCCTCCACTTT. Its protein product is CASSVGGQQGSTSPLHF.

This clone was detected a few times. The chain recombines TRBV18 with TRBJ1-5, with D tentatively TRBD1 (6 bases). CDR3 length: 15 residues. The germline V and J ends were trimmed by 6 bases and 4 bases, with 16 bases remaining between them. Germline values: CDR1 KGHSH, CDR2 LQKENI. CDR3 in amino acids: CASSLGGQRNQPQHF. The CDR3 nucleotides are TGTGCCAGCTCCCTAGGTGGACAGCGGAATCAGCCCCAGCATTTT.

The CDR3 here is CASSSGRSYEQYF. CDR3 DNA: TGTGCCAGTAGTAGTGGGAGGTCCTACGAGCAGTACTTC. The rearrangement uses TRBV19 and TRBJ2-7, with a tentative D call TRBD2 (6 bases). The CDR3 has 13 residues. The ends were cut back, 4 bases at V and 1 base at J, with 8 bases in the middle. Germline V lookup: CDR1 LNHDA, CDR2 SQIVND (reference sequence). Using reference TRBV19 and TRBJ2-7 for the parts outside the CDR3, the full variable domain is DGGITQSPKYLFRKEGQNVTLSCEQNLNHDAMYWYRQDPGQGLRLIYYSQIVNDFQKGDIAEGYSVSREKKESFPLTVTSAQKNPTAFYLCASSSGRSYEQYFGPGTRLTVT.

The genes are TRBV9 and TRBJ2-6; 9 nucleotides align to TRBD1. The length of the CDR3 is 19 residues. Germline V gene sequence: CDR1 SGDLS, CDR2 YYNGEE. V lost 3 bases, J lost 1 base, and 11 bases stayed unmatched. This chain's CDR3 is CASSASPGQGTSGANVLTF. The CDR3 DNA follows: TGTGCCAGCAGCGCCTCTCCGGGACAGGGTACGTCTGGGGCCAACGTCCTGACTTTC.

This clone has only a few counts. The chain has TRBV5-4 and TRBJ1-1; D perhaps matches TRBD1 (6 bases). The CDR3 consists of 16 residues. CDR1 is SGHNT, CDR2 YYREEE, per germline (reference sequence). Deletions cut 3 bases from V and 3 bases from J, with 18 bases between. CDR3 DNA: TGTGCCAGCAGCTGGAGTCTCGGGACATTTCACACTGAAGCTTTCTTT. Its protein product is CASSWSLGTFHTEAFF.

CDR3 in DNA: TGTGCCAGCAGCCCCCTCCACATGAACACCGGGGAGCTGTTTTTT. Amino acid sequence: CASSPLHMNTGELFF. The V and J genes are TRBV7-7 and TRBJ2-2; unclear D gene. This CDR3 comprises 15 residues. From germline, CDR1 is SSHAT and CDR2 FNYEAQ (reference sequence). V was cut by 5 bases and J by 1 base, with 11 bases left in between.

In DNA form, the CDR3 reads TGTGCCAGCAGCTTGGGGCAGGGACAGGGGTTCAATGAGCAGTTCTTC. Amino acids: CASSLGQGQGFNEQFF. The chain employs TRBV5-4 and TRBJ2-1, with 10 bases lining up with TRBD1. Germline CDR1 reads SGHNT; CDR2 reads YYREEE (reference sequence). The CDR3 runs 16 residues. V shed 0 bases, J shed 6 bases, and the junction held 6 bases outside the gene matches.

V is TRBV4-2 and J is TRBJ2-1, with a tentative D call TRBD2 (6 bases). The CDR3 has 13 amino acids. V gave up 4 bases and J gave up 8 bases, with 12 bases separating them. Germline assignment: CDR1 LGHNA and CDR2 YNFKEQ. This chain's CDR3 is CASSPIGGDEQFF. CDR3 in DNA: TGTGCCAGCAGCCCGATCGGGGGAGATGAGCAGTTCTTC.

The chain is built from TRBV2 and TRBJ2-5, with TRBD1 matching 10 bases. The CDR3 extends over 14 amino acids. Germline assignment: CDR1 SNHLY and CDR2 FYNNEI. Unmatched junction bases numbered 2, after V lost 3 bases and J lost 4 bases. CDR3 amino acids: CASSERQGAETQYF. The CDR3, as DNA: TGTGCCAGCAGTGAGCGACAGGGGGCAGAGACCCAGTACTTC.

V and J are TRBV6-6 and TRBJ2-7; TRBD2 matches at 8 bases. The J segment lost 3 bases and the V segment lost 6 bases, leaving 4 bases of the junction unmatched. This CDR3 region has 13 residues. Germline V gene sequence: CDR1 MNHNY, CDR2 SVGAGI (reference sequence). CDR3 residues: CASRSGGSYEQYF. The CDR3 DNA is TGTGCCAGCAGGTCGGGGGGGAGCTACGAGCAGTACTTC.

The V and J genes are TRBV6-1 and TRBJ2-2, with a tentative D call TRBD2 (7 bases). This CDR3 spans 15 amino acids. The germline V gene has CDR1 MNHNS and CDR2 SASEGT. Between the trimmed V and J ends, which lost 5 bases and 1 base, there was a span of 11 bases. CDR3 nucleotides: TGTGCCAGCAGTAGGGGGGGAGAGAACACCGGGGAGCTGTTTTTT. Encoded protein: CASSRGGENTGELFF.